The 4 T cell receptor beta chains given below trace back to one sample, sequenced in a study of blood T cell repertoires in COVID-19. The repertoire was sequenced with immunoSEQ multiplex PCR; TCRdb's copy has only in-frame clones and lacks some. The table lists about 130,000 clones, 70% to 80% of them singletons. The sample consisted of peripheral blood. These receptors all come from a man aged 55 to 70 who had recovered from COVID-19.

The gene calls are TRBV7-3 and TRBJ2-6; the match to TRBD2 covers 8 bases. The CDR3 spans 18 residues. From germline, CDR1 is SGHTA and CDR2 FQGTGA. V lost 5 bases to trimming and J lost 4 bases; unmatched junction nucleotides: 13. CDR3 amino acids: CASSPREGSPHGANVLTF. In nucleotides, the CDR3 is TGTGCCAGCAGCCCCCGGGAGGGGAGCCCCCACGGGGCCAACGTCCTGACTTTC.

The chain employs TRBV10-3 and TRBJ2-3, with 9 nucleotides matching TRBD1. Germline V gene lookup returns CDR1 ENHRY and CDR2 SYGVKD. This CDR3 has 15 residues. Losses at the gene ends were 6 bases for V and 3 bases for J; bases not matched to a gene: 7. CDR3 coding DNA: TGTGCCATCAGACGGGGACAGGGTAGTACAGATACGCAGTATTTT. Its translation is CAIRRGQGSTDTQYF.

This sequence joins TRBV7-6 and TRBJ1-6, with no clear D. Germline V CDR1 and CDR2: SGHVS, FNYEAQ. This CDR3 is 15 amino acids long. The ends were cut back, 5 bases at V and 7 bases at J, with 15 bases in the middle. CDR3: CASSPRVSGNSPLHF. CDR3 sequence (DNA): TGTGCCAGCAGCCCCCGGGTCTCGGGGAATTCACCCCTCCACTTT. The full variable domain, in which reference TRBV7-6 and TRBJ1-6 provide the parts outside the CDR3, is GAGVSQSPRYKVTKRGQDVALRCDPISGHVSLYWYRQALGQGPEFLTYFNYEAQQDKSGLPNDRFSAERPEGSISTLTIQRTEQRDSAMYRCASSPRVSGNSPLHFGNGTRLTVT.

The chain has TRBV23-1 and TRBJ2-7; possibly TRBD1 for D (6 bases). TRBV23-1 is known as an ORF, though its function is uncertain. CDR3 length: 14 amino acids. V dropped 4 bases and J dropped 5 bases, with 15 bases sitting between them. CDR3 in amino acids: CASSLTGSTNEQYF. The CDR3 region has the DNA TGCGCCAGCAGTCTAACAGGGTCCACTAACGAGCAGTACTTC.